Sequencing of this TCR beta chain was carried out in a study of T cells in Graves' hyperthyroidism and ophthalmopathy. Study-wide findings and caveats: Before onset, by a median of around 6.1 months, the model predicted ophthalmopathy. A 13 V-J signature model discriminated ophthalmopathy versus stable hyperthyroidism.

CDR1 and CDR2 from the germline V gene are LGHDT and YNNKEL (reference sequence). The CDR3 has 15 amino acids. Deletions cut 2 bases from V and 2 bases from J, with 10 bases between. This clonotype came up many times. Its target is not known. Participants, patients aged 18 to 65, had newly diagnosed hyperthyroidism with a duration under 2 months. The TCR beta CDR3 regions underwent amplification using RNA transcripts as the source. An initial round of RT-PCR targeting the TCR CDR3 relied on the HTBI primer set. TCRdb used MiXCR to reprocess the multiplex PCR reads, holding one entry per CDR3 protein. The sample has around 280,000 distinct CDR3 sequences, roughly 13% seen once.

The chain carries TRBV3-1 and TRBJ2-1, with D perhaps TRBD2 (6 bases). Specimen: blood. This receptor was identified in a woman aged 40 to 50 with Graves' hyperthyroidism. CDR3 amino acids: CASSQFSGTYNEQFF. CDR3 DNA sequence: TGTGCCAGCAGCCAATTTAGCGGTACCTACAATGAGCAGTTCTTC.